These 27 T cell receptor beta chains came from one sample sequenced in a study of cytomegalovirus exposure and HLA in healthy donors. In the PCR, 60 Vbeta and 13 Jbeta primers were used. The assay was immunoSEQ multiplex PCR, and TCRdb's table has in-frame clones only and misses some. The data show about 140,000 clones, approximately 80% seen once. Sequencing was carried out using PBMCs. The source of these receptors is a man aged 40-49 years in good health and CMV-seropositive.

The V and J genes are TRBV30 and TRBJ1-5; 7 positions agree with TRBD1. The ends lost 2 bases at V and 0 bases at J; junction bases unmatched: 13. The CDR3 is made up of 18 amino acids. Germline-derived CDR1 and CDR2 are GTSNPN and SVGIG (reference sequence). This CDR3 reads CAWSSGGLSFVSNQPQHF. CDR3 sequence (DNA): TGTGCCTGGAGTTCAGGGGGATTATCCTTTGTTAGCAATCAGCCCCAGCATTTT.

DNA for the CDR3: TGTGCCAGCTCACCACCCCAGGGGGTCACTGAAGCTTTCTTT. This encodes CASSPPQGVTEAFF. This chain connects TRBV18 to TRBJ1-1, with 7 bases lining up with TRBD1. Losses at the gene ends were 0 bases for V and 4 bases for J; bases not matched to a gene: 2. Germline CDR1 and CDR2: KGHSH and LQKENI. The CDR3 totals 14 residues.

The V gene is TRBV4-3, the J gene TRBJ2-5, with 9 bases aligning to TRBD1. Germline values: CDR1 LGHNA, CDR2 YSLEER. This CDR3 has 16 residues. The trim removed 1 base at V and 5 bases at J, leaving 8 bases unmatched. The DNA for the CDR3 is TGCGCCAGCAGCCAAGGCGGGACAGGGAGGCGGGAGACCCAGTACTTC. Residues: CASSQGGTGRRETQYF.

J is TRBJ1-1 and V is TRBV30, with a possible D match to TRBD1 (5 bases). This CDR3 has 15 residues. Trimming stripped 5 bases from V and 1 base from J, with 17 bases between. CDR1 is GTSNPN and CDR2 is SVGIG in the germline V gene (reference sequence). The CDR3 nucleotides read TGTGCCTGGGGACTACCTCACGGGGCGAACACTGAAGCTTTCTTT. Protein sequence: CAWGLPHGANTEAFF.

V is TRBV5-1 and J is TRBJ1-5; the D gene is possibly TRBD1 (6 bases). Germline assignment: CDR1 SGHRS and CDR2 YFSETQ. The CDR3 runs to 16 residues. V was pared by 0 bases and J by 7 bases, with 17 bases between. In DNA form, the CDR3 reads TGCGCCAGCAGCTTGGGTACAGGGACAAGGAAACAGCCCCAGCATTTT. This sequence encodes CASSLGTGTRKQPQHF.

The chain recombines TRBV5-5 with TRBJ1-5; D is perhaps TRBD1 (6 bases). Per germline, CDR1 SGHKS and CDR2 YYEKEE (reference sequence). V shed 0 bases and J shed 9 bases, with 16 bases lying between them. The CDR3 is made up of 15 amino acids. CDR3 sequence: CASSLGLQGRRPQHF. In DNA form, the CDR3 reads TGTGCCAGCAGCTTGGGTCTACAGGGCAGAAGGCCCCAGCATTTT.

The rearrangement links TRBV6-5 to TRBJ2-3; TRBD1 agrees at 9 bases. This CDR3 region has 15 residues. V dropped 6 bases and J dropped 3; count of bases not matched to a gene: 7. Germline assignment: CDR1 MNHEY and CDR2 SVGAGI. DNA of the CDR3: TGTGCCAGCAGGGCAGACAGGGGGTGGACAGATACGCAGTATTTT. This translates into CASRADRGWTDTQYF.

The V and J genes are TRBV2 and TRBJ1-5; D is undetermined. V was shortened by 8 bases and J by 2 bases, with 10 bases between the two germline ends. The germline CDR1 and CDR2 sequences are SNHLY and FYNNEI. This CDR3 region has 13 residues. The CDR3 protein is CASCMAGNQPQHF. The CDR3 coding sequence is TGTGCCAGCTGTATGGCAGGCAATCAGCCCCAGCATTTT.

The rearrangement uses TRBV9 and TRBJ2-2, with unresolved D. Per germline, CDR1 SGDLS and CDR2 YYNGEE. Between the trimmed V and J ends, which lost 7 bases and 6 bases, there was a span of 7 bases. The length of the CDR3 is 11 residues. The CDR3 is CASSSAGELFF. CDR3 DNA: TGTGCCAGCTCGTCGGCCGGGGAGCTGTTTTTT.

The chain couples TRBV5-1 to TRBJ2-2; 10 nucleotides match TRBD1. The CDR3 runs to 15 residues. Germline CDR1 is SGHRS and CDR2 is YFSETQ. V lost 4 bases and J lost 5; bases outside the gene matches: 5. Here the CDR3 reads CASSAGTGVTGELFF. For the CDR3, the DNA is TGCGCCAGCAGCGCAGGGACAGGGGTTACCGGGGAGCTGTTTTTT.

There are a few counts of this clone. The chain couples TRBV30 to TRBJ2-7, with a tentative D call TRBD1 (7 bases). The ends were cut back, 5 bases at V and 4 bases at J, with 27 bases in the middle. This CDR3 is built from 17 residues. Germline V gene sequence: CDR1 GTSNPN, CDR2 SVGIG (reference sequence). The CDR3 is CAWGGGTGANLQYEQYF. The DNA of the CDR3 is TGTGCCTGGGGGGGAGGAACAGGGGCGAATCTCCAGTACGAGCAGTACTTC.

This clone came up a few times. CDR3 bases: TGCGCCAGCAGCCTAAGGACTGCAGATACGCAGTATTTT. Translation gives CASSLRTADTQYF. V is TRBV5-1 and J is TRBJ2-3, with D possibly matching TRBD2 (5 bases). The CDR3 spans 13 residues. Germline V gene lookup returns CDR1 SGHRS and CDR2 YFSETQ. The V gene lost 4 bases and the J gene lost 4 bases, with 10 bases spanning the gap.

The chain combines TRBV4-1 with TRBJ1-5, with a possible D match to TRBD1 (5 bases). V lost 2 bases to trimming and J lost 7 bases, with 9 bases between them. The CDR3 covers 13 residues. Germline V gene sequence: CDR1 MGHRA, CDR2 YSYEKL. CDR3 protein: CASSQRQLQPQHF. In DNA, the CDR3 is TGCGCCAGCAGCCAACGACAGTTGCAGCCCCAGCATTTT.

The rearrangement joins TRBV7-9 to TRBJ2-5, with 10 bases identical to TRBD2. This CDR3 contains 16 residues. Germline-derived CDR1 and CDR2 are SEHNR and FQNEAQ (reference sequence). Germline trimming cut 5 bases from V and 2 bases from J; bases unmatched to any gene: 8. Here the CDR3 reads CASSPTSGQGQETQYF. In nucleotides, the CDR3 is TGTGCCAGCAGCCCGACTAGCGGGCAAGGACAAGAGACCCAGTACTTC.

The CDR3 region has the DNA TGTGCCAGCAGGGTGACAGTAAACACTGAAGCTTTCTTT. It specifies CASRVTVNTEAFF. This chain links TRBV2 with TRBJ1-1; tentatively, D is TRBD1 (5 bases). The CDR3 contains 13 residues. Per germline, CDR1 SNHLY and CDR2 FYNNEI. Trimming removed 6 bases from V and 2 bases from J, with 10 bases in between.

The chain employs TRBV6-4 and TRBJ1-1; perhaps TRBD1 as D (5 bases). There are 13 residues in the CDR3. Germline CDR1 is MRHNA and CDR2 is SNTAGT. Trimming shortened V by 4 bases and J by 10 bases, and 16 bases separated the two germline ends. Here the CDR3 DNA reads TGTGCCAGCAGTGCCACACCGACAGCCGGAGCTTTCTTT. It is translated as CASSATPTAGAFF.

The rearrangement joins TRBV7-8 to TRBJ1-1; possible D gene TRBD1, 5 bases. The ends were cut back, 2 bases at V and 5 bases at J, with 18 bases in the middle. Germline CDR1 SGHVS, CDR2 FQNEAQ. The CDR3 is 16 residues long. The CDR3 spells CASSLKAGPTGTEAFF. In DNA form, the CDR3 reads TGTGCCAGCAGCTTAAAAGCGGGACCCACCGGGACTGAAGCTTTCTTT.

This sequence joins TRBV4-3 and TRBJ1-5; no reliable D call. V lost 1 base, J lost 1 base, and 14 bases lay in between. Germline V gives CDR1 LGHNA, CDR2 YSLEER. The CDR3 spans 17 residues. CDR3: CASSQGPAGGSNQPQHF. The CDR3 nucleotides are TGCGCCAGCAGCCAAGGCCCAGCGGGTGGAAGCAATCAGCCCCAGCATTTT.

This rearrangement joins TRBV5-8 to TRBJ1-1; 7 nucleotides agree with TRBD1. CDR1 and CDR2 (germline): SGHTS, YDEGEE. The V and J ends lost 2 bases and 1 base, in that order; junction bases with no gene match: 2. The CDR3 is 14 residues long. The CDR3 DNA sequence: TGTGCCAGCAGCTTCCGGACAGGGAACACTGAAGCTTTCTTT. It specifies CASSFRTGNTEAFF.

The chain combines TRBV19 with TRBJ2-2, with 8 bases aligning to TRBD1. After removal of 8 bases from V and 1 base from J, the junction contained 9 bases not matched to a gene. In germline, CDR1 is LNHDA, CDR2 SQIVND (reference sequence). The CDR3 extends over 16 amino acids. CDR3 sequence: CASRKDGTGNTGELFF. The DNA of the CDR3 is TGTGCCAGTCGCAAAGACGGGACAGGGAACACCGGGGAGCTGTTTTTT.

The chain carries TRBV6-5 and TRBJ2-7, with 7 positions matching TRBD1. V trimming: 8 bases; J trimming: 2 bases; junction bases outside the gene matches: 3. Germline lookup yields CDR1 MNHEY and CDR2 SVGAGI. CDR3 length: 12 amino acids. The CDR3 nucleotides read TGTGCCAGCCAGGGGGACGCCTACGAGCAGTACTTC. Its translation is CASQGDAYEQYF.

The gene calls are TRBV19 and TRBJ1-1, with D unresolved. The CDR3 extends over 16 amino acids. Germline loops: CDR1 LNHDA, CDR2 SQIVND (reference sequence). Trimming cost V 2 bases and J 3 bases, with 16 bases left between them. CDR3 region: CASSILFGPDHTEAFF. Written as DNA, the CDR3 is TGTGCCAGTAGTATACTATTTGGGCCCGACCACACTGAAGCTTTCTTT.

This chain connects TRBV30 to TRBJ2-2, with TRBD1 identical over 10 bases. The CDR3 is 14 amino acids. Germline V gene data show CDR1 as GTSNPN and CDR2 as SVGIG (reference sequence). Trimming at V came to 8 bases and at J to 7 bases, leaving 10 bases not matched to a gene. CDR3 bases: TGTGCCGAATGGGTGACAGGGGGCGGCGGGGAGCTGTTTTTT. It translates to CAEWVTGGGGELFF.

The chain couples TRBV6-5 to TRBJ2-5; D gene uncertain. The CDR3 has 14 residues. Germline lookup yields CDR1 MNHEY and CDR2 SVGAGI. Between the trimmed V and J ends, which lost 2 bases and 5 bases, there was a span of 12 bases. CDR3 loop: CASSYRRAWETQYF. CDR3 nucleotides: TGTGCCAGCAGTTACCGCCGAGCTTGGGAGACCCAGTACTTC.

This chain uses TRBV30 with TRBJ1-1, with D perhaps matching TRBD1 (5 bases). Trimming pared 0 bases from V and 0 bases from J, leaving 8 bases between. Germline-derived CDR1 and CDR2 are GTSNPN and SVGIG (reference sequence). The CDR3 has 14 amino acids. CDR3 sequence reads: CAWSVGTLNTEAFF. CDR3 DNA sequence: TGTGCCTGGAGTGTCGGGACTCTGAACACTGAAGCTTTCTTT.

This rearrangement joins TRBV2 to TRBJ2-7; D is possibly TRBD1 (6 bases). V lost 6 bases and J lost 1, with 7 bases in between. Germline CDR1 reads SNHLY; CDR2 reads FYNNEI. The CDR3 consists of 12 residues. The CDR3: CASRTGSYEQYF. The DNA of the CDR3 is TGTGCCAGCAGGACAGGTTCCTACGAGCAGTACTTC.

V gene TRBV4-1 combines with J gene TRBJ1-1; no firm D call. Germline CDR1 is MGHRA and CDR2 is YSYEKL. V lost 0 bases and J 0 bases, leaving 14 bases between the germline ends. CDR3 size: 17 residues. As DNA, the CDR3 is TGCGCCAGCAGCCAAGAAATAATTGGAGGGCTGAACACTGAAGCTTTCTTT. This encodes CASSQEIIGGLNTEAFF.